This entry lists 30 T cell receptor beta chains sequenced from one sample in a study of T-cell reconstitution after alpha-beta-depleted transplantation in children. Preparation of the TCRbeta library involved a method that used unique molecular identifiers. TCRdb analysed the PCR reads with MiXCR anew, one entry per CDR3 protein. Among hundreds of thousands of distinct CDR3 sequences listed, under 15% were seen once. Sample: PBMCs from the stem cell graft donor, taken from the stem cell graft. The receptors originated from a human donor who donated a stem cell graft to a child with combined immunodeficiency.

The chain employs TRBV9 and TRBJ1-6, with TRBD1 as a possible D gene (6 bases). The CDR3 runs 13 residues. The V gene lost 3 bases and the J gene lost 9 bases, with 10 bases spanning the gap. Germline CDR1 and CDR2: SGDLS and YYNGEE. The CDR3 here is CASSAEGVSPLHF. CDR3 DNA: TGTGCCAGCAGCGCCGAGGGGGTTTCACCCCTCCACTTT.

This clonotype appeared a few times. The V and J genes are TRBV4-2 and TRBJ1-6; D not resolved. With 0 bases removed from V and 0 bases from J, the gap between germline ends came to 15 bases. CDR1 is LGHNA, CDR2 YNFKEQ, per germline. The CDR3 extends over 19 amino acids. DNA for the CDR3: TGTGCCAGCAGCCAAGAATCCGGGATGTTCGGCTCCTATAATTCACCCCTCCACTTT. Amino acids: CASSQESGMFGSYNSPLHF.

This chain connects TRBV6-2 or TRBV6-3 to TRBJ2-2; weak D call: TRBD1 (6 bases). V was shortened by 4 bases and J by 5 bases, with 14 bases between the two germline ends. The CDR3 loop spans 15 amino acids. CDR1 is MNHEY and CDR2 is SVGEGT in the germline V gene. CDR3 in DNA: TGTGCCAGCAGTTGGAGGTTGAGGGGGACCGGGGAGCTGTTTTTT. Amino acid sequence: CASSWRLRGTGELFF.

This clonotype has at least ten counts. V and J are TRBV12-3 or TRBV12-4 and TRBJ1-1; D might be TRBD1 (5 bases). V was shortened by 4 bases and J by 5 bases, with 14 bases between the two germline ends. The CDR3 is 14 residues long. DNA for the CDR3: TGTGCCAGCAGTTCCCAGGGTTTGAGGACTGAAGCTTTCTTT. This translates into CASSSQGLRTEAFF.

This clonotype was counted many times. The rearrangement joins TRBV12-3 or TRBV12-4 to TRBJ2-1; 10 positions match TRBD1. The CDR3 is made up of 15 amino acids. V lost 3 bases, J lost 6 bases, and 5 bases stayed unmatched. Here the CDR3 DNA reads TGTGCCAGCAGTTTCCCGGGGACAGGGGTCAATGAGCAGTTCTTC. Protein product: CASSFPGTGVNEQFF.

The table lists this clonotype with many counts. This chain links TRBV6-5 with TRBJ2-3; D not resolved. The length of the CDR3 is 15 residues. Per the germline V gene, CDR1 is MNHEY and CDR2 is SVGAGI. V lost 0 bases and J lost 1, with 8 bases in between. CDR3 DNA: TGTGCCAGCAGTTACTCCCAGAGGCGCACAGATACGCAGTATTTT. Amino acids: CASSYSQRRTDTQYF.

CDR3 protein: CSVFGRTTGELFF. DNA of the CDR3: TGCAGCGTCTTCGGCAGAACCACCGGGGAGCTGTTTTTT. V and J are TRBV29-1 and TRBJ2-2; no firm D call. CDR3 size: 13 residues. Deletions cut 6 bases from V and 4 bases from J, with 12 bases between. Germline assignment: CDR1 SQVTM and CDR2 ANQGSEA.

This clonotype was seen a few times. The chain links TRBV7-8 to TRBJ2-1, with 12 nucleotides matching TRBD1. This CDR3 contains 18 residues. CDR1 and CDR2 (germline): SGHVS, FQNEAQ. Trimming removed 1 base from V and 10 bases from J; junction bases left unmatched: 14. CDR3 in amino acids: CASSLGGTGGYEIWEQFF. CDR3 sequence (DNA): TGTGCCAGCAGCTTAGGAGGGACAGGGGGCTACGAAATCTGGGAGCAGTTCTTC.

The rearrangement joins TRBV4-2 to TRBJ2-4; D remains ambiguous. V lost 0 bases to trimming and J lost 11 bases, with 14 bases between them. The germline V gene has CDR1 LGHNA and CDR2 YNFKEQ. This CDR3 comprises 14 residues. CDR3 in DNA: TGTGCCAGCAGCCAAGATGGCGCCTCAGGCTTTCAGTACTTC. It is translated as CASSQDGASGFQYF.

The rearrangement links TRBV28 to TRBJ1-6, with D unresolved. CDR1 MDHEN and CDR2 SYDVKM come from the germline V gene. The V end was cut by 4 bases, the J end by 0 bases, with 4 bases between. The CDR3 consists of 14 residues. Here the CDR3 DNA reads TGTGCCAGCAGTTGGAGCTCCTATAATTCACCCCTCCACTTT. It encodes CASSWSSYNSPLHF.

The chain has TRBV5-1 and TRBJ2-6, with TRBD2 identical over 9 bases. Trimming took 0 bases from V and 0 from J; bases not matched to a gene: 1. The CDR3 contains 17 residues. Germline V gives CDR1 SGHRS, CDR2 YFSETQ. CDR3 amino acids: CASSLASGNSGANVLTF. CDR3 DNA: TGCGCCAGCAGCTTGGCTAGCGGGAACTCTGGGGCCAACGTCCTGACTTTC.

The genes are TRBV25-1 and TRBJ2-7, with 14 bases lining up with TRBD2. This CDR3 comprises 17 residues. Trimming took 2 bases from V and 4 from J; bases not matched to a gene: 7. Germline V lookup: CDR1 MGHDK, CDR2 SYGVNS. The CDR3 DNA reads TGTGCCAGCAGTGAAGTGAGACTAGCGGGAGGGCTTTACGAGCAGTACTTC. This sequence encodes CASSEVRLAGGLYEQYF.

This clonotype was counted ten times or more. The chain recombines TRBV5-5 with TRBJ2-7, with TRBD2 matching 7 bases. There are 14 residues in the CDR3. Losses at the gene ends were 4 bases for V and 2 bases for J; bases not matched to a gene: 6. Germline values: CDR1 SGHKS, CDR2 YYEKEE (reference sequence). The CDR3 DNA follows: TGTGCCAGCAGCGAACTAGCGACTACCTACGAGCAGTACTTC. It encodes CASSELATTYEQYF.

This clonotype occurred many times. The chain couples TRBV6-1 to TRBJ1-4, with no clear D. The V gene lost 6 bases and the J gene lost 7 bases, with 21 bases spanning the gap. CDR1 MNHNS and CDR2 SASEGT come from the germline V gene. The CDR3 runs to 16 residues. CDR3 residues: CASRLSGPRSGEKLFF. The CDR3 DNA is TGTGCCAGCAGGCTTTCCGGACCCCGCTCGGGTGAAAAACTGTTTTTT.

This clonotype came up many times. CDR3 amino acids: CASVLAGPYNEQFF. The CDR3 bases are TGTGCCAGCGTCCTAGCGGGGCCCTACAATGAGCAGTTCTTC. The J gene is TRBJ2-1, the V gene TRBV7-9, with 9 bases identical to TRBD2. The CDR3 is 14 amino acids. V lost 8 bases, J lost 2 bases, and 4 bases stayed unmatched. Germline V gene data show CDR1 as SEHNR and CDR2 as FQNEAQ (reference sequence).

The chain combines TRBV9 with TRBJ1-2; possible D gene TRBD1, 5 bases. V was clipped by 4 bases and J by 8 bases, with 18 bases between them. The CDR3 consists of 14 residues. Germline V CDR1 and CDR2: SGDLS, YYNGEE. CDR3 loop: CASSPRGGRGGYTF. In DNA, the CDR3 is TGTGCCAGCAGCCCCCGTGGAGGGCGGGGGGGCTACACCTTC.

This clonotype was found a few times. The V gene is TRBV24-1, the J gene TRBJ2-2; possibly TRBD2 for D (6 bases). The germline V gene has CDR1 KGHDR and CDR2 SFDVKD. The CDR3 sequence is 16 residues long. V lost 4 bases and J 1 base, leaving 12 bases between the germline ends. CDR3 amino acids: CATSDYSGGNTGELFF. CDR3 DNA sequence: TGTGCCACCAGTGACTATAGCGGAGGGAACACCGGGGAGCTGTTTTTT.

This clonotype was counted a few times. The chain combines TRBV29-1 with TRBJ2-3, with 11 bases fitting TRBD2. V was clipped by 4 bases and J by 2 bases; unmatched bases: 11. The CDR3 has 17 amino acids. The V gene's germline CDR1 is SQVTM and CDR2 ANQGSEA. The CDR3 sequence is CSVGGGLAGGPTDTQYF. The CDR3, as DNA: TGCAGCGTTGGTGGGGGCCTAGCGGGAGGACCCACAGATACGCAGTATTTT.

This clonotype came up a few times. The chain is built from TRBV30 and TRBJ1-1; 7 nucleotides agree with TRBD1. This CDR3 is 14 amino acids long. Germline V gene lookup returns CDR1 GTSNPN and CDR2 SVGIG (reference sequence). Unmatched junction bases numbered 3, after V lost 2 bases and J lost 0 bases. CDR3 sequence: CAWSTQGLNTEAFF. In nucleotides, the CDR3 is TGTGCCTGGAGTACACAGGGGCTGAACACTGAAGCTTTCTTT.

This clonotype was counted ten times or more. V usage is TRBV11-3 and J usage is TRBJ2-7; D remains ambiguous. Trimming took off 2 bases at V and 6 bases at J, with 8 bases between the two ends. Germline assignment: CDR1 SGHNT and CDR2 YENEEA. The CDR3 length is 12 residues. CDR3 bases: TGTGCCAGCAGCTTAAACAGAATCGAGCAGTACTTC. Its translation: CASSLNRIEQYF.

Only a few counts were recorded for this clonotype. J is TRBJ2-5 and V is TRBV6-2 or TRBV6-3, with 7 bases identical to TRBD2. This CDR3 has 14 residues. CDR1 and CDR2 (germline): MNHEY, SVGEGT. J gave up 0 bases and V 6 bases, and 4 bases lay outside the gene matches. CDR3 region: CASSHGTNQETQYF. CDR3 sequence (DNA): TGTGCCAGCAGCCACGGGACTAACCAAGAGACCCAGTACTTC.

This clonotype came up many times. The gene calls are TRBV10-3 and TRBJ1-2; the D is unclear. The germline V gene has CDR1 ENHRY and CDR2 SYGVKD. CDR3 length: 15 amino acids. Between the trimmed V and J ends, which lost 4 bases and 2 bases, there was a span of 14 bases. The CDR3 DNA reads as TGTGCCATCAGTGCGGTGGATTATGGCAACTATGGCTACACCTTC. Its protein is CAISAVDYGNYGYTF.

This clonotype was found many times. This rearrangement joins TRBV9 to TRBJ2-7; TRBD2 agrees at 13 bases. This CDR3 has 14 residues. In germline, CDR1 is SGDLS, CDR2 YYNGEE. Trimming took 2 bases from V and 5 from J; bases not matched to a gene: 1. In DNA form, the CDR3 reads TGTGCCAGCAGCGTCGGGACTAGCGGGAACGAGCAGTACTTC. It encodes CASSVGTSGNEQYF.

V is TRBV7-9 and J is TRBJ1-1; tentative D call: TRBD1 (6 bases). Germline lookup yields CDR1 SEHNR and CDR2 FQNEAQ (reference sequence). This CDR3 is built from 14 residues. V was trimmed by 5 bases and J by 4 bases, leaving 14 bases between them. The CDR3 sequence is CASSPREGGTEAFF. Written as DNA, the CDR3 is TGTGCCAGCAGCCCTCGTGAGGGGGGCACTGAAGCTTTCTTT.

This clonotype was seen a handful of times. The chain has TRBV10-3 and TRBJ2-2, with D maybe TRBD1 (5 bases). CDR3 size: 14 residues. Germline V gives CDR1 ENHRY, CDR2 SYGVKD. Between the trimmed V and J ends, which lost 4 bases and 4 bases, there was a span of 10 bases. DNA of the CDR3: TGTGCCATCAGTGTTGACAGTCCCACCGGGGAGCTGTTTTTT. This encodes CAISVDSPTGELFF.

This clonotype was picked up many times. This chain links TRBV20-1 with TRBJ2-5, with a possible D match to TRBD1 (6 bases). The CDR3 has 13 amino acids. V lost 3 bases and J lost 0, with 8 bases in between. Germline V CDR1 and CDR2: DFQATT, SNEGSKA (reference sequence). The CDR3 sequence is CSASRDNQETQYF. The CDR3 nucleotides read TGCAGTGCTAGCCGGGACAACCAAGAGACCCAGTACTTC.

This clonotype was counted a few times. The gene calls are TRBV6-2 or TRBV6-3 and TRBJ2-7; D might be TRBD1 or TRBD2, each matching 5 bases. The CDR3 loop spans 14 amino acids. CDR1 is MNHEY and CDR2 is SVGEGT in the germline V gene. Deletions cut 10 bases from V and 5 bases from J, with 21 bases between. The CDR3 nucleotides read TGTGCCACCCGTCGGGGCCTCTCATACGACGAGCAGTACTTC. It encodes CATRRGLSYDEQYF.

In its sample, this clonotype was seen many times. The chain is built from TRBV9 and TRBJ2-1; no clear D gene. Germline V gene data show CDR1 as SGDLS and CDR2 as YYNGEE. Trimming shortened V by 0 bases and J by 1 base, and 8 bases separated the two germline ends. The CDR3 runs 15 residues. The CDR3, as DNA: TGTGCCAGCAGCGTAGCTCAAGGGTCCTACAATGAGCAGTTCTTC. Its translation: CASSVAQGSYNEQFF.

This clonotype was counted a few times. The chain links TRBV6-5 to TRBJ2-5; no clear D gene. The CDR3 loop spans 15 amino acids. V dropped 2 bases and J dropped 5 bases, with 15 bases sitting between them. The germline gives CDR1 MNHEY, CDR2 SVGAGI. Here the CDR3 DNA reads TGTGCCAGCAGTTACGAACCGGGCCCGAGGGAGACCCAGTACTTC. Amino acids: CASSYEPGPRETQYF.

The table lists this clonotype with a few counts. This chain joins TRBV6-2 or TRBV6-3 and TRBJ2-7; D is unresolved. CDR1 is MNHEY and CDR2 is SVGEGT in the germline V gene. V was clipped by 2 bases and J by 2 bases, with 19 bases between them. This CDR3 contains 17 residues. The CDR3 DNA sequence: TGTGCCAGCAGTTACCCCCGCGGTCCTGGAGACCCCTACGAGCAGTACTTC. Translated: CASSYPRGPGDPYEQYF.